This note documents a single T cell receptor beta chain sequence. The assay was immunoSEQ multiplex PCR, and TCRdb's table has in-frame clones only and misses some. The repertoire consists of around 370,000 clones, with 70% to 90% occurring once and the leading ten covering 1.2%. These data originate in a study of blood T cell repertoires in COVID-19. Study details: COVID-19 samples, acute and convalescent, were from the United States, Italy and Spain. The analysed material was cDNA or gDNA that came from T cells, B-cell-depleted T cells, or PBMCs.

The V gene's germline CDR1 is DFQATT and CDR2 SNEGSKA (reference sequence). The CDR3 spans 11 residues. V lost 3 bases, J lost 10 bases, and 13 bases lay in between. The TCR was taken from a woman aged 18-29 years who had recovered from COVID-19. The material sequenced was PBMCs or T cells enriched from blood (not recorded which). The chain combines TRBV20-1 with TRBJ2-7; D possibly corresponds to TRBD2 (7 bases). The CDR3 is CSASGGGAQYF. The CDR3 nucleotides are TGCAGTGCTAGTGGGGGGGGCGCTCAGTACTTC.